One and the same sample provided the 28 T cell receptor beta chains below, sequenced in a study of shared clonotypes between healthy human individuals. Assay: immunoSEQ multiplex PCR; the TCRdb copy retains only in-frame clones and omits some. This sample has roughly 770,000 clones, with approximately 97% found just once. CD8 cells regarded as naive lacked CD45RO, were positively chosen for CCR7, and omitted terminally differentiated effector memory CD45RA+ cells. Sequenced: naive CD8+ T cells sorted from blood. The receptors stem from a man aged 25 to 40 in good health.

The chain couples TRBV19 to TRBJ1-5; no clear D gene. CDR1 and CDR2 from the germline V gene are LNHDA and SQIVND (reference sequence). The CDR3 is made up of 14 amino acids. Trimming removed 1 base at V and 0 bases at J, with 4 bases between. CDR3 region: CASSIGDSNQPQHF. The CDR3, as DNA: TGTGCCAGTAGTATAGGTGATAGCAATCAGCCCCAGCATTTT.

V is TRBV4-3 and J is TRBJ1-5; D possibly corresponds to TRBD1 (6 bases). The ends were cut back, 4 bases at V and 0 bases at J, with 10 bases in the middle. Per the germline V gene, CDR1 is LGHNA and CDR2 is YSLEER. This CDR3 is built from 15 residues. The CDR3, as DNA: TGCGCCAGCAGCCCCTCCAGGGGTAGCAATCAGCCCCAGCATTTT. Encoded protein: CASSPSRGSNQPQHF.

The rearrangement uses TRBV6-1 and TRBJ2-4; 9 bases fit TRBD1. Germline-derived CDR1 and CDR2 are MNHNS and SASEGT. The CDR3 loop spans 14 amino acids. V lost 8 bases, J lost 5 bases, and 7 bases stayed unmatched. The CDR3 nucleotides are TGTGCCAGCGGGACAGGGATATTTCAAAACATTCAGTACTTC. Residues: CASGTGIFQNIQYF.

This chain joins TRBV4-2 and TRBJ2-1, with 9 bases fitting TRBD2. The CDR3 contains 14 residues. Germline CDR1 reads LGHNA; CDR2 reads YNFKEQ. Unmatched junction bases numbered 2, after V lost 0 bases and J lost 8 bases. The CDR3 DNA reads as TGTGCCAGCAGCCAAGATCCTAGCGGGGATGAGCAGTTCTTC. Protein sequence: CASSQDPSGDEQFF.

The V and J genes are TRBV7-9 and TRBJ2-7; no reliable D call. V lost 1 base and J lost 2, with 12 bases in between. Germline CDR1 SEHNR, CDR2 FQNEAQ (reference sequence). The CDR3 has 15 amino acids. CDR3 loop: CASSLGARNPYEQYF. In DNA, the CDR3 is TGTGCCAGCAGCTTAGGCGCCAGGAACCCCTACGAGCAGTACTTC.

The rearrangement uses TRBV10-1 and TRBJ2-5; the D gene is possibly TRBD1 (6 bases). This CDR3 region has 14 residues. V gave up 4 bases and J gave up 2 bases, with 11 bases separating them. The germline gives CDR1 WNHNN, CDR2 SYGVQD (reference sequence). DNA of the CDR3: TGCGCCAGCAGTGGCAGGGGACAACAAGAGACCCAGTACTTC. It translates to CASSGRGQQETQYF.

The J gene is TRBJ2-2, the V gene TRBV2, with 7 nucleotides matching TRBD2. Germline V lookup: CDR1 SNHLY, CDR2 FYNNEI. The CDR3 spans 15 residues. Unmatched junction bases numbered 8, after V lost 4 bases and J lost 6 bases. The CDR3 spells CASSGLAEVSGELFF. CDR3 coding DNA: TGTGCCAGCAGTGGACTAGCCGAAGTGTCCGGGGAGCTGTTTTTT.

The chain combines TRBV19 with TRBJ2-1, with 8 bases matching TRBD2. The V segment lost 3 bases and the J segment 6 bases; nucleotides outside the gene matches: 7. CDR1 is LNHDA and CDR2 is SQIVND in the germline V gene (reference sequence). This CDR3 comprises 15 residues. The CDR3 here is CASSIGSGISNEQFF. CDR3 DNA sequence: TGTGCCAGTAGTATTGGTAGCGGGATCAGCAATGAGCAGTTCTTC.

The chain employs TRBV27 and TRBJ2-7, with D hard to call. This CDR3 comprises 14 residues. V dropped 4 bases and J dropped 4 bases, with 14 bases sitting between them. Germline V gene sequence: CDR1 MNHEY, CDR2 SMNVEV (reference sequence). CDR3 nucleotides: TGTGCCAGCAGTTCCCACCGCACAAATTACGAGCAGTACTTC. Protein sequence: CASSSHRTNYEQYF.

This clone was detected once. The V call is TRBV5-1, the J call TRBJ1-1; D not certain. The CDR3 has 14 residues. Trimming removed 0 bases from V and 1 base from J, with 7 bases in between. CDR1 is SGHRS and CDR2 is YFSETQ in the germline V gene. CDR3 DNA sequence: TGCGCCAGCAGCTTGGAGAGAAGGAACACTGAAGCTTTCTTT. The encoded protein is CASSLERRNTEAFF.

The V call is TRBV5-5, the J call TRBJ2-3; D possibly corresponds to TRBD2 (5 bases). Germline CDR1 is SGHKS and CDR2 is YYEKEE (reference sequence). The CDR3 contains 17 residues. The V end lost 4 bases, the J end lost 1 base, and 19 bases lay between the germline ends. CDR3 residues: CASSTGPLERGTDTQYF. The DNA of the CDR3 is TGTGCCAGCAGCACCGGGCCCCTTGAGAGGGGCACAGATACGCAGTATTTT.

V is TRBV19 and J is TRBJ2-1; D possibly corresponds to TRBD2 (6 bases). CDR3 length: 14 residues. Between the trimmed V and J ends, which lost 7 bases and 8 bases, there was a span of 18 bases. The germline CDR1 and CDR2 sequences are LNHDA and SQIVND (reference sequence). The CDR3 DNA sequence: TGTGCCAGTACCCCGGGACTGGGAGCCGATGAGCAGTTCTTC. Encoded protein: CASTPGLGADEQFF. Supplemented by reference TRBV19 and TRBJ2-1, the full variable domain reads DGGITQSPKYLFRKEGQNVTLSCEQNLNHDAMYWYRQDPGQGLRLIYYSQIVNDFQKGDIAEGYSVSREKKESFPLTVTSAQKNPTAFYLCASTPGLGADEQFFGPGTRLTVL.

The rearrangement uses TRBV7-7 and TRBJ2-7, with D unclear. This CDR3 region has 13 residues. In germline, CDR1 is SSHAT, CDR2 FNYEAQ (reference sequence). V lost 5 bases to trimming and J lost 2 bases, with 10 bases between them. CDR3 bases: TGTGCCAGCAGCGCTGGGATGACCTACGAGCAGTACTTC. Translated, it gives CASSAGMTYEQYF.

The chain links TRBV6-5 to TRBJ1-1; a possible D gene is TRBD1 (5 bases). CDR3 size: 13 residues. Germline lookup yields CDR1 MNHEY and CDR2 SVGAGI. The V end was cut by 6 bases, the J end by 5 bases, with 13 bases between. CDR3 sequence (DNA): TGTGCCAGCAGCCGACCGGGGCGGACTGAAGCTTTCTTT. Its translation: CASSRPGRTEAFF.

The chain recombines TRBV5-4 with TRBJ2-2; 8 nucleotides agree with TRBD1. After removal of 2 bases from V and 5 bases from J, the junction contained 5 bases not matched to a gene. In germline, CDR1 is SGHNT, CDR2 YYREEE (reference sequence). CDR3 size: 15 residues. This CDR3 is CASSFADRATGELFF. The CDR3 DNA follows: TGTGCCAGCAGCTTCGCGGACAGGGCAACCGGGGAGCTGTTTTTT.

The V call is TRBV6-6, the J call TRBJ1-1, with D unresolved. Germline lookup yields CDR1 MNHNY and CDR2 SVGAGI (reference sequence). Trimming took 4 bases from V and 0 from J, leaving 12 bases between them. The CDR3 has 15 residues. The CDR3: CASSLRTPLNTEAFF. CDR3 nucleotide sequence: TGTGCCAGCAGTTTGCGCACGCCCTTGAACACTGAAGCTTTCTTT.

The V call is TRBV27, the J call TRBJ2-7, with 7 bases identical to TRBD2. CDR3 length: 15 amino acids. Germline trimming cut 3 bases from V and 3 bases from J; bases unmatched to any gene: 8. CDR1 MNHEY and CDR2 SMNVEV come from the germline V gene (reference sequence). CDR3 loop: CASSLGGGRIYEQYF. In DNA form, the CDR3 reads TGTGCCAGCAGTTTGGGGGGAGGGAGGATCTACGAGCAGTACTTC.

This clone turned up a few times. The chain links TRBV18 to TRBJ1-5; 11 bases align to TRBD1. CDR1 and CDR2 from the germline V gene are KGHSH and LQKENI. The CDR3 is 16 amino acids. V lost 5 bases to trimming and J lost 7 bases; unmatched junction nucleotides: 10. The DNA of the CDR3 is TGTGCCAGCTCAAGGACAGGGGGCAATTTGGACCAGCCCCAGCATTTT. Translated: CASSRTGGNLDQPQHF.

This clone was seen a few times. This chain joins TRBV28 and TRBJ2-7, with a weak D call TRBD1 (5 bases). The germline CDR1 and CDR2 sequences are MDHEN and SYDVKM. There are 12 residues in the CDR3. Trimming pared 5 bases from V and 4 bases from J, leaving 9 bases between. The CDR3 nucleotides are TGTGCCAGCAGTCAACAGGTTTACGAGCAGTACTTC. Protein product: CASSQQVYEQYF. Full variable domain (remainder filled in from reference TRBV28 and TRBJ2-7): DVKVTQSSRYLVKRTGEKVFLECVQDMDHENMFWYRQDPGLGLRLIYFSYDVKMKEKGDIPEGYSVSREKKERFSLILESASTNQTSMYLCASSQQVYEQYFGPGTRLTVT.

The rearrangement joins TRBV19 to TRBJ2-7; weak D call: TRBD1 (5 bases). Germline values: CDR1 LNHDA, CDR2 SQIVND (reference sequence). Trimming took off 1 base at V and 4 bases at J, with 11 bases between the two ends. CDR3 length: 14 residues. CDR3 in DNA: TGTGCCAGTAGTATAGGGCCAGGGATGTACGAGCAGTACTTC. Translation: CASSIGPGMYEQYF.

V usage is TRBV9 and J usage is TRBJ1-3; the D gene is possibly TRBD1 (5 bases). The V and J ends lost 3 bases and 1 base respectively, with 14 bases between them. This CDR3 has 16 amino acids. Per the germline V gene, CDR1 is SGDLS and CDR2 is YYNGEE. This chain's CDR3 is CASSAPSGRSGNTIYF. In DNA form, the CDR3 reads TGTGCCAGCAGCGCTCCGTCAGGGAGGTCTGGAAACACCATATATTTT.

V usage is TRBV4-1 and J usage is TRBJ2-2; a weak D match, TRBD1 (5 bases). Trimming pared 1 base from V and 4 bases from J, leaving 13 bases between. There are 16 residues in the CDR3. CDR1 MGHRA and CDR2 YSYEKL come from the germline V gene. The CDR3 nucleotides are TGCGCCAGCAGCCAAGCCTCTCAGGGTTTCACCGGGGAGCTGTTTTTT. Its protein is CASSQASQGFTGELFF.

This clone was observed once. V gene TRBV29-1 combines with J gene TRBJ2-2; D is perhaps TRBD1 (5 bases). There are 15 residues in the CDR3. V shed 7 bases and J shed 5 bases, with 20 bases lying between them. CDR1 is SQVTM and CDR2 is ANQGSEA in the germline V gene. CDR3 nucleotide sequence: TGCAGCGCTATAATCTTGGGGCAGGAGACCGGGGAGCTGTTTTTT. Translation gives CSAIILGQETGELFF.

CDR3 in amino acids: CASSESGTGVYEQYF. The DNA of the CDR3 is TGCGCCAGCAGTGAGTCCGGGACAGGGGTTTACGAGCAGTACTTC. The gene calls are TRBV10-1 and TRBJ2-7; 10 bases line up with TRBD1. With 0 bases clipped from V and 4 bases from J, the junction kept 3 bases outside the gene matches. The CDR3 is 15 amino acids. Germline CDR1 reads WNHNN; CDR2 reads SYGVQD (reference sequence).

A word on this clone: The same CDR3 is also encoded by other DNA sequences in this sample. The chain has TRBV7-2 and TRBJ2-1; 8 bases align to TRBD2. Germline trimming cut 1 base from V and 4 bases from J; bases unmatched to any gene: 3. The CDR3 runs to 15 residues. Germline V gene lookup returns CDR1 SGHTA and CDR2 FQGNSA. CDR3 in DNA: TGTGCCAGCAGCTTAGGTCTAGCGGGTTACAATGAGCAGTTCTTC. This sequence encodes CASSLGLAGYNEQFF.

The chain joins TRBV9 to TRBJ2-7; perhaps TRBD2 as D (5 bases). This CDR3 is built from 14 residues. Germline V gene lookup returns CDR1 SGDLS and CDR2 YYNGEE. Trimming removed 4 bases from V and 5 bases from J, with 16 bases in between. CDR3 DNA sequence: TGTGCCAGCAGCCCTTACTCGGGGAGCGACGAGCAGTACTTC. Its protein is CASSPYSGSDEQYF.

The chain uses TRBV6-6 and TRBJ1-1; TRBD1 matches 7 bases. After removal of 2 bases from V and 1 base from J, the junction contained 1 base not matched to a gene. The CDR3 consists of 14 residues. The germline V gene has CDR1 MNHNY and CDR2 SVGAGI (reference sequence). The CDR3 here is CASSYDRENTEAFF. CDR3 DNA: TGTGCCAGCAGTTACGACAGGGAGAACACTGAAGCTTTCTTT.

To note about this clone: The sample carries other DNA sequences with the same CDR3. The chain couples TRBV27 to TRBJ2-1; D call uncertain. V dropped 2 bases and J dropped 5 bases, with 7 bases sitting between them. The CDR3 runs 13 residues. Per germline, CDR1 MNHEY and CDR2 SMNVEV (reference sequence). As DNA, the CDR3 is TGTGCCAGCAGTTTAGGAAGGCACAATGAGCAGTTCTTC. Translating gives CASSLGRHNEQFF.